This T cell receptor (beta chain) was captured by sequencing in a study of vaccination effects on CD4 cells after COVID-19. In the case of this clone: Its antigen is as yet unknown.

Subsequent to 10 days of culture, CD4+ T cells were isolated. No vaccinee had earlier SARS-CoV-2 infection, and nucleocapsid antibodies were negative. Both day 3 and day 7 saw half the medium replaced with IL-2 medium. The junction had 4 bases not matched to a gene; V was cut back by 5 bases and J by 4 bases. The CDR3 contains 15 residues. Germline values: CDR1 KGHSH, CDR2 LQKENI. Sequencing was performed with immunoSEQ multiplex PCR; in TCRdb, only in-frame clones are kept and a portion is missing. The table records about 28,000 clones, 65% of them present only once. The starting material was CD4+ T cells from PBMCs cultured without peptide, obtained before COVID-19 vaccination. The clonotype originates from a human donor who received a COVID-19 vaccine. The chain carries TRBV18 and TRBJ2-1; the match to TRBD2 covers 11 bases. The CDR3 region is CASSSGTSGYNEQFF. CDR3 bases: TGTGCCAGCTCATCCGGGACTAGCGGATACAATGAGCAGTTCTTC.